The text below deals with one T cell receptor (beta chain). No antigen is known for it. The data belong to a study of type 1 regulatory T cells. About the research overall: This in vitro CD4 product, T-allo10, is enriched for Tr1 cells and alloantigen-specific. General study results and limits: Compared with non-type 1 regulatory T cells, type 1 regulatory T cells showed a more restricted TCR repertoire.

Per the germline V gene, CDR1 is SGHRS and CDR2 is YFSETQ. V gave up 1 base and J gave up 4 bases, with 10 bases separating them. The CDR3 consists of 14 residues. TCRdb reprocessed the reads via MiXCR and lists one record per CDR3 protein. The repertoire holds tens of thousands of distinct CDR3 sequences, with 62% as singletons. The V gene is TRBV5-1, the J gene TRBJ2-3; D uncertain. The origin of this receptor is a human donor in good health. The sample comprised cultured non-Tr1 T cells, either the whole culture or a sorted T cell fraction (not recorded which). The CDR3, as DNA: TGCGCCAGCAGCTTGATTATAGATCCAGATACGCAGTATTTT. It specifies CASSLIIDPDTQYF.